This T cell receptor beta chain was identified during a study of T cell responses to AZD1222 COVID-19 vaccine. Whole-study findings and limits: Clonal diversity may have been underestimated in mostly white British donors.

The analysis combined second doses at about 4 or about 12 weeks. As for this clone: The antigen remains unidentified.

Clones were sequenced by immunoSEQ multiplex PCR, and TCRdb holds only the in-frame ones, with some missing. The sample lists about 140,000 clones, approximately 93% occurring once. This TCR came from an adult who received the AZD1222 COVID-19 vaccine. The sample was peripheral blood, taken 28 days after the second AZD1222 dose.

The CDR3 sequence: CASSEGMRDSCTEAFF. The CDR3 bases are TGTGCCAGCAGCGAGGGAATGAGGGATTCGTGCACTGAAGCTTTCTTT. The chain couples TRBV9 to TRBJ1-1; no reliable D call. Germline CDR1 reads SGDLS; CDR2 reads YYNGEE. There are 16 residues in the CDR3. V dropped 3 bases and J dropped 4 bases, with 19 bases sitting between them.